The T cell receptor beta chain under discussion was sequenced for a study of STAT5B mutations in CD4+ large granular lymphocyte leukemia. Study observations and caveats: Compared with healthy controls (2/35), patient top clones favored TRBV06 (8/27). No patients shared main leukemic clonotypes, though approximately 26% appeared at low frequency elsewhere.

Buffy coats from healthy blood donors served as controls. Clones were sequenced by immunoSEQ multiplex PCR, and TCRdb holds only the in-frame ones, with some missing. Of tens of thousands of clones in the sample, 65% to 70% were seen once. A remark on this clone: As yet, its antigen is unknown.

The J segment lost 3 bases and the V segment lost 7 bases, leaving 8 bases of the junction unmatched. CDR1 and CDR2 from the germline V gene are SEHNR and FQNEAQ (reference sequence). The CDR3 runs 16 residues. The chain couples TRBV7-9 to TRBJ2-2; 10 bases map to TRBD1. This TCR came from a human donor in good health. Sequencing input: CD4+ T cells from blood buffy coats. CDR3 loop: CASNRDRGRHTGELFF. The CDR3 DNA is TGTGCCAGCAACAGAGACAGGGGGCGACACACCGGGGAGCTGTTTTTT.